The source of this TCR beta chain is a study of regulatory T cells in long-lasting Graves disease. Broader study findings: Lower TCR diversity characterized persistent Graves' patients relative to newly diagnosed patients.

Time point described: newly diagnosed GD, antithyroid drugs for less than 3 months. From PBMCs, RNA was extracted and then used to make the TCR library. The CDR3 has 14 amino acids. Germline lookup yields CDR1 GTSNPN and CDR2 SVGIG (reference sequence). Trimming at V came to 8 bases and at J to 3 bases, leaving 9 bases not matched to a gene. The sample holds many counts of this clonotype. Its cognate antigen is unknown. CDR3-region Arm-PCR and iRepertoire HTBI primers produced the TCR beta libraries. TCRdb itself ran the multiplex PCR reads through MiXCR, one entry per CDR3 protein. The data contain about 350,000 distinct CDR3 sequences, about a sixth of them singletons. The same data also contributed to another study, on T cells in Graves' hyperthyroidism and ophthalmopathy. That work contributes: Aged 18 to 65, the patients had hyperthyroidism that was newly diagnosed and had lasted under 2 months.

This TCR was sampled from a woman aged 18-29 years with Graves disease. The sample consisted of peripheral blood mononuclear cells (PBMCs), taken at new diagnosis, from a patient treated with antithyroid drugs. The V call is TRBV30, the J call TRBJ2-1, with 8 nucleotides matching TRBD2. CDR3 region: CAGRVGTSYNEQFF. Here the CDR3 DNA reads TGTGCCGGCAGGGTGGGGACTAGCTACAATGAGCAGTTCTTC.